The source of this T cell receptor (beta chain) is a study of cytomegalovirus exposure and HLA in healthy donors. About the research overall: Earlier work reported approximately 110 million unique TCR beta sequences from some 170 million T cells. Of the donors genotyped, 398 in all, about 76% fell in the Caucasian-associated ancestry cluster. Findings and caveats of the study: The later analysis indicated that the majority of CMV-associated TCR beta chains appeared HLA-restricted.

With 60 Vbeta and 13 Jbeta primers, the PCR was carried out. Repertoires were generated with immunoSEQ multiplex PCR, while TCRdb's copy carries only in-frame clones and drops some. The table includes 160,000 or so clones, less than 85% detected once. A remark on this clone: No antigen is known for it.

This TCR was sampled from a man between 40 and 49 years old in good health and CMV-seronegative. Source material: PBMCs.

CDR3 loop: CAISPTGVGNQPQHF. The CDR3 coding sequence is TGTGCCATCAGCCCTACAGGGGTGGGCAATCAGCCCCAGCATTTT. The chain couples TRBV10-3 to TRBJ1-5; 7 bases agree with TRBD1. This CDR3 has 15 amino acids. V was clipped by 6 bases and J by 2 bases; unmatched bases: 7. The V gene's germline CDR1 is ENHRY and CDR2 SYGVKD.